A selection of T cell receptor beta chains follows, all from one sample in a study of cytomegalovirus exposure and HLA in healthy donors. Profiling relied on immunoSEQ multiplex PCR, and the TCRdb table lists in-frame clones only, not all of them. The sample includes around 130,000 clones, more than 60% seen only once; the top ten take around 2.1%. The sample was PBMCs. The receptors here all came from a middle-aged woman in good health and CMV-seropositive. CDR3s include the opening cysteine and the closing phenylalanine or tryptophan. The D gene is left open where the match is weak. The size entry is marked missing in some rows and otherwise reads once, few, many or a size class.

d_gene: TRBD1; j_gene: TRBJ1-4; v_gene: TRBV4-2; abundance: few; CDR3aa: CASSQEHGTGSGNEKLFF; CDR3nt: TGTGCCAGCAGCCAAGAACACGGGACAGGGTCGGGTAATGAAAAACTGTTTTTT
d_gene: -; j_gene: TRBJ1-2; v_gene: TRBV6-6; abundance: -; CDR3aa: CASSLGGNYGYTF; CDR3nt: TGTGCCAGCAGCCTAGGAGGGAACTATGGCTACACCTTC
d_gene: TRBD2; j_gene: TRBJ2-1; v_gene: TRBV13; abundance: few; CDR3aa: CASSLHSSGRAHEQFF; CDR3nt: TGTGCCAGCAGCTTACACTCTAGCGGGAGGGCCCATGAGCAGTTCTTC
d_gene: -; j_gene: TRBJ1-5; v_gene: TRBV21-1; abundance: -; CDR3aa: CASSKWRQGGQPQHF; CDR3nt: TGTGCCAGCAGCAAATGGAGACAGGGCGGTCAGCCCCAGCATTTT
d_gene: -; j_gene: TRBJ1-4; v_gene: TRBV30; abundance: few; CDR3aa: CAWSQGINEKLFF; CDR3nt: TGTGCCTGGAGTCAGGGGATTAATGAAAAACTGTTTTTT
d_gene: -; j_gene: TRBJ1-4; v_gene: TRBV19; abundance: -; CDR3aa: CASSSGTTTNEKLFF; CDR3nt: TGTGCCAGTAGTTCCGGGACAACAACTAATGAAAAACTGTTTTTT
d_gene: -; j_gene: TRBJ2-7; v_gene: TRBV5-4; abundance: -; CDR3aa: CASSGGGAKHEQYF; CDR3nt: TGTGCCAGCAGCGGTGGAGGGGCGAAACACGAGCAGTACTTC
d_gene: -; j_gene: TRBJ2-3; v_gene: TRBV5-1; abundance: few; CDR3aa: CASLIGSVSTDTQYF; CDR3nt: TGCGCCAGCCTCATCGGTAGCGTCAGCACAGATACGCAGTATTTT
d_gene: -; j_gene: TRBJ2-7; v_gene: TRBV18; abundance: -; CDR3aa: CASSLQGESYEQYF; CDR3nt: TGTGCCAGCTCTTTACAGGGAGAATCCTACGAGCAGTACTTC
d_gene: TRBD1; j_gene: TRBJ1-5; v_gene: TRBV5-6; abundance: -; CDR3aa: CASSLGTGEINQPQHF; CDR3nt: TGTGCCAGCAGCTTGGGGACAGGGGAGATCAATCAGCCCCAGCATTTT
d_gene: -; j_gene: TRBJ2-3; v_gene: TRBV7-6; abundance: -; CDR3aa: CASSLAAGVNTDTQYF; CDR3nt: TGTGCCAGCAGCTTAGCAGCAGGGGTCAACACAGATACGCAGTATTTT
d_gene: TRBD2; j_gene: TRBJ2-7; v_gene: TRBV29-1; abundance: -; CDR3aa: CSVVGTSVYEQYF; CDR3nt: TGCAGCGTTGTCGGGACTAGCGTGTACGAGCAGTACTTC
d_gene: TRBD1; j_gene: TRBJ2-3; v_gene: TRBV19; abundance: -; CDR3aa: CASSTPGRVIKTGGNTDTQYF; CDR3nt: TGTGCCAGTAGTACCCCGGGACGGGTGATTAAAACAGGGGGAAACACAGATACGCAGTATTTT
d_gene: TRBD2; j_gene: TRBJ2-3; v_gene: TRBV4-3; abundance: -; CDR3aa: CASSQDRAGGGTDTQYF; CDR3nt: TGCGCCAGCAGCCAAGACAGGGCGGGGGGGGGCACAGATACGCAGTATTTT
d_gene: TRBD1; j_gene: TRBJ2-5; v_gene: TRBV4-2; abundance: few; CDR3aa: CASSQDWGTGRKTQYF; CDR3nt: TGTGCCAGCAGCCAAGATTGGGGGACAGGGAGGAAGACCCAGTACTTC
d_gene: TRBD1; j_gene: TRBJ1-1; v_gene: TRBV9; abundance: -; CDR3aa: CASSVGGGESKAFF; CDR3nt: TGTGCCAGCAGCGTAGGAGGGGGCGAGTCGAAAGCTTTCTTT
d_gene: TRBD1; j_gene: TRBJ2-7; v_gene: TRBV7-8; abundance: -; CDR3aa: CASSKRDSSYEQYF; CDR3nt: TGTGCCAGCAGCAAACGGGACAGCTCCTACGAGCAGTACTTC
d_gene: -; j_gene: TRBJ1-5; v_gene: TRBV6-1; abundance: -; CDR3aa: CASSEAAVNQPQHF; CDR3nt: TGTGCCAGCAGTGAAGCAGCCGTCAATCAGCCCCAGCATTTT
d_gene: TRBD2; j_gene: TRBJ2-3; v_gene: TRBV11-3; abundance: -; CDR3aa: CASSFSGSADTQYF; CDR3nt: TGTGCCAGCAGCTTTAGCGGGAGCGCAGATACGCAGTATTTT
d_gene: -; j_gene: TRBJ1-1; v_gene: TRBV4-3; abundance: -; CDR3aa: CASSQDRAGPRAEAFF; CDR3nt: TGCGCCAGCAGCCAAGATCGGGCAGGGCCTAGGGCTGAAGCTTTCTTT
d_gene: -; j_gene: TRBJ1-1; v_gene: TRBV7-9; abundance: -; CDR3aa: CASSLEDGRGVAEAFF; CDR3nt: TGTGCCAGCAGCTTAGAGGATGGGCGGGGAGTAGCTGAAGCTTTCTTT
d_gene: TRBD2; j_gene: TRBJ2-3; v_gene: TRBV5-1; abundance: -; CDR3aa: CASSLSGVGTDTQYF; CDR3nt: TGCGCCAGCAGCCTGAGCGGGGTTGGCACAGATACGCAGTATTTT
d_gene: TRBD1; j_gene: TRBJ1-2; v_gene: TRBV27; abundance: -; CDR3aa: CASMSPTGGYYGYTF; CDR3nt: TGTGCCAGCATGTCCCCCACAGGGGGTTACTATGGCTACACCTTC
d_gene: -; j_gene: TRBJ2-2; v_gene: TRBV27; abundance: -; CDR3aa: CASSWRGLNTGELFF; CDR3nt: TGTGCCAGCAGTTGGCGGGGGCTGAACACCGGGGAGCTGTTTTTT
d_gene: TRBD1; j_gene: TRBJ2-7; v_gene: TRBV30; abundance: once; CDR3aa: CAWSTTGTAYHEQYF; CDR3nt: TGTGCCTGGAGTACGACCGGGACAGCTTATCACGAGCAGTACTTC
d_gene: -; j_gene: TRBJ2-5; v_gene: TRBV18; abundance: -; CDR3aa: CASSRMGGRETQYF; CDR3nt: TGTGCCAGCTCACGGATGGGGGGGCGCGAGACCCAGTACTTC
d_gene: TRBD2; j_gene: TRBJ2-7; v_gene: TRBV10-3; abundance: -; CDR3aa: CAITTGLPPYEQYF; CDR3nt: TGTGCCATCACTACGGGACTACCCCCCTACGAGCAGTACTTC
d_gene: TRBD2; j_gene: TRBJ2-1; v_gene: TRBV2; abundance: few; CDR3aa: CASSEARGAPNEQFF; CDR3nt: TGTGCCAGCAGTGAAGCGCGGGGGGCGCCTAATGAGCAGTTCTTC
d_gene: -; j_gene: TRBJ1-2; v_gene: TRBV4-2; abundance: -; CDR3aa: CASSQDFMRSRGYTF; CDR3nt: TGTGCCAGCAGCCAAGATTTTATGCGGTCCCGCGGCTACACCTTC